The next 32 T cell receptor beta chains were all read from a single sample in a study of beta chain features in type 1 diabetes. Study-wide findings and caveats: The study found moderately but significantly shorter TCRB CDR3s in all four CD4+ subsets of Type 1 diabetes patients.

No antigen is known for these receptors. Expressed TCRB transcripts were sequenced because the isolated RNA had all been reverse transcribed beforehand. The repertoire was sequenced with immunoSEQ multiplex PCR; TCRdb's copy has only in-frame clones and lacks some. The sample yields 130,000 or so clones, 9% seen once. The sample consisted of central memory CD4+ T cells from blood. These TCRs come from a man aged 30-40 years with type 1 diabetes.

This clone was seen more than once but under ten times. The V gene is TRBV7-2, the J gene TRBJ1-2; maybe TRBD1 (5 bases). The V end was cut by 5 bases, the J end by 2 bases, with 12 bases between. The germline CDR1 and CDR2 sequences are SGHTA and FQGNSA. The CDR3 is made up of 14 amino acids. In DNA, the CDR3 is TGTGCCAGCAGCAACCAAAAGGGGAACTATGGCTACACCTTC. It codes for CASSNQKGNYGYTF.

J is TRBJ1-1 and V is TRBV7-2, with a tentative D call TRBD1 (5 bases). Germline assignment: CDR1 SGHTA and CDR2 FQGNSA. Trimming removed 5 bases from V and 6 bases from J, with 31 bases in between. The CDR3 is 19 residues long. The CDR3 DNA is TGTGCCAGCAGCCCTGGTTACTTCGGGCAGGGTCGGGCTAAGGCTGAAGCTTTCTTT. Its protein is CASSPGYFGQGRAKAEAFF.

The chain joins TRBV5-8 to TRBJ1-2; 8 bases align to TRBD1. Germline CDR1 and CDR2: SGHTS and YDEGEE. The CDR3 runs 12 residues. With 3 bases clipped from V and 7 bases from J, the junction kept 2 bases outside the gene matches. CDR3 protein: CASSWDRTGYTF. DNA of the CDR3: TGTGCCAGCAGCTGGGACAGGACTGGCTACACCTTC.

This clone appeared a few times. The CDR3 coding sequence is TGTGCCAGCAGCCTCTACTCCGCGACCCAGTACTTC. It specifies CASSLYSATQYF. V gene TRBV7-2 combines with J gene TRBJ2-5; D call uncertain. Germline CDR1 reads SGHTA; CDR2 reads FQGNSA. Trimming removed 5 bases from V and 7 bases from J, with 11 bases in between. The CDR3 spans 12 residues.

This chain links TRBV11-2 with TRBJ1-1, with 8 nucleotides matching TRBD1. V lost 5 bases, J lost 5 bases, and 4 bases stayed unmatched. This CDR3 comprises 13 residues. CDR1 and CDR2 from the germline V gene are SGHAT and FQNNGV. The CDR3 is CASSLQGDTEAFF. CDR3 in DNA: TGTGCCAGCAGCCTACAGGGGGATACTGAAGCTTTCTTT.

This clone was observed a few times. This rearrangement joins TRBV29-1 to TRBJ2-3, with TRBD2 matching 10 bases. CDR1 is SQVTM and CDR2 is ANQGSEA in the germline V gene. The CDR3 contains 15 residues. After removal of 5 bases from V and 2 bases from J, the junction contained 7 bases not matched to a gene. CDR3 nucleotide sequence: TGCAGCGTTAGCCCCGGGACTAGCGCCACAGATACGCAGTATTTT. Its translation: CSVSPGTSATDTQYF.

The rearrangement links TRBV7-8 to TRBJ2-2; 7 nucleotides line up with TRBD1. Germline-derived CDR1 and CDR2 are SGHVS and FQNEAQ. The CDR3 length is 15 residues. V dropped 5 bases and J dropped 0; count of bases not matched to a gene: 3. CDR3 DNA: TGTGCCAGCAGCCCCCAGGGGGCGAACACCGGGGAGCTGTTTTTT. Encoded protein: CASSPQGANTGELFF.

This clone occurred a few times. This CDR3 reads CASSFDSRGKPGELFF. CDR3 bases: TGTGCCAGCAGCTTCGATAGTAGGGGAAAACCCGGGGAGCTGTTTTTT. This chain links TRBV7-8 with TRBJ2-2, with D possibly matching TRBD1 (5 bases). The CDR3 is 16 amino acids. V lost 3 bases to trimming and J lost 6 bases, with 17 bases between them. Germline-derived CDR1 and CDR2 are SGHVS and FQNEAQ. Variable domain in full (rest from reference TRBV7-8 and TRBJ2-2): GAGVSQSPRYKVAKRGQDVALRCDPISGHVSLFWYQQALGQGPEFLTYFQNEAQLDKSGLPSDRFFAERPEGSVSTLKIQRTQQEDSAVYLCASSFDSRGKPGELFFGEGSRLTVL.

This clone was detected a few times. The chain joins TRBV6-6 to TRBJ2-5; 8 bases fit TRBD1. Looked up from germline, CDR1 is MNHNY and CDR2 is SVGAGI (reference sequence). The CDR3 is made up of 14 amino acids. V was clipped by 6 bases and J by 3 bases; unmatched bases: 6. The CDR3 protein is CASSPSTGEETQYF. CDR3 bases: TGTGCCAGCAGCCCATCGACAGGGGAAGAGACCCAGTACTTC.

This clone showed up just a few times. The genes are TRBV29-1 and TRBJ2-7; D is perhaps TRBD2 (5 bases). Germline CDR1 is SQVTM and CDR2 is ANQGSEA. There are 11 residues in the CDR3. Trimming shortened V by 4 bases and J by 6 bases, and 10 bases separated the two germline ends. As DNA, the CDR3 is TGCAGCGTTGCCCTGGGGAGCGAGCAGTACTTC. Encoded protein: CSVALGSEQYF.

The table lists this clone with a few counts. V usage is TRBV6-5 and J usage is TRBJ2-7, with 10 bases lining up with TRBD2. Germline V CDR1 and CDR2: MNHEY, SVGAGI. V was clipped by 3 bases and J by 0 bases; unmatched bases: 5. The CDR3 is 16 residues long. CDR3 residues: CASSYSGGFSSYEQYF. CDR3 nucleotide sequence: TGTGCCAGCAGTTATAGCGGGGGGTTCAGCTCCTACGAGCAGTACTTC.

This clone was counted between two and nine times. The V and J genes are TRBV7-2 and TRBJ1-5; D is possibly TRBD1 (5 bases). V was trimmed by 5 bases and J by 7 bases, leaving 21 bases between them. The length of the CDR3 is 16 residues. The germline CDR1 and CDR2 sequences are SGHTA and FQGNSA. CDR3 in DNA: TGTGCCAGCAGCCGGGGGGGGGTCGCGGTGGGACAGCCCCAGCATTTT. Its protein is CASSRGGVAVGQPQHF.

This clone occurred a few times. This CDR3 is CASSPQKGGAHHEQFF. The CDR3 DNA is TGTGCCAGCAGTCCCCAGAAGGGGGGGGCGCACCATGAGCAGTTCTTC. The chain links TRBV27 to TRBJ2-1; a weak D match, TRBD2 (7 bases). The V gene lost 5 bases and the J gene lost 8 bases, with 22 bases spanning the gap. The CDR3 has 16 residues. Germline CDR1 MNHEY, CDR2 SMNVEV (reference sequence).

This clone has a handful of counts. The J gene is TRBJ1-2, the V gene TRBV2; 7 nucleotides align to TRBD1. The CDR3 has 13 amino acids. The V and J ends lost 5 bases and 6 bases, in that order; junction bases with no gene match: 6. CDR1 and CDR2 (germline): SNHLY, FYNNEI. This chain's CDR3 is CASSSEGANGYTF. CDR3 coding DNA: TGTGCCAGCAGTTCGGAGGGGGCGAATGGCTACACCTTC.

This clone has just a few counts. The chain employs TRBV7-8 and TRBJ2-1; D is possibly TRBD2 (6 bases). This CDR3 has 15 amino acids. Germline V gene data show CDR1 as SGHVS and CDR2 as FQNEAQ. V lost 5 bases to trimming and J lost 5 bases, with 16 bases between them. The CDR3 reads CASSLGVADNNEQFF. CDR3 nucleotides: TGTGCCAGCAGCCTCGGGGTAGCGGACAACAATGAGCAGTTCTTC.

With regard to this clone: This specimen includes other DNA sequences encoding the same CDR3. The rearrangement joins TRBV2 to TRBJ1-1; tentative D call: TRBD1 (5 bases). Trimming left V 4 bases short and J 4 bases short, with 10 bases between. Germline V gene data show CDR1 as SNHLY and CDR2 as FYNNEI. The CDR3 sequence is 13 residues long. CDR3 sequence (DNA): TGTGCCAGCAGTGGGCAGGGCGGCACTGAAGCTTTCTTT. Its translation: CASSGQGGTEAFF.

The chain is built from TRBV2 and TRBJ1-2; 11 nucleotides match TRBD1. With V trimmed by 6 bases and J by 4 bases, 10 bases remained unmatched. Germline CDR1 is SNHLY and CDR2 is FYNNEI. The CDR3 is made up of 16 amino acids. CDR3 residues: CASRAGQGGIGYGYTF. The CDR3 coding sequence is TGTGCCAGCAGGGCGGGACAGGGGGGAATCGGCTATGGCTACACCTTC.

This clone has only a few counts. This chain joins TRBV2 and TRBJ1-4; D unresolved. Germline V gene data show CDR1 as SNHLY and CDR2 as FYNNEI. This CDR3 region has 16 residues. V was clipped by 1 base and J by 6 bases, with 15 bases between them. CDR3 nucleotide sequence: TGTGCCAGCAGTGAAGATTTATGGAGGGCTGATGAAAAACTGTTTTTT. This sequence encodes CASSEDLWRADEKLFF. Full variable domain (rest looked up from reference TRBV2 and TRBJ1-4): EPEVTQTPSHQVTQMGQEVILRCVPISNHLYFYWYRQILGQKVEFLVSFYNNEISEKSEIFDDQFSVERPDGSNFTLKIRSTKLEDSAMYFCASSEDLWRADEKLFFGSGTQLSVL.

The V gene is TRBV7-2, the J gene TRBJ1-6; 7 bases map to TRBD1. Germline V gives CDR1 SGHTA, CDR2 FQGNSA. Germline trimming cut 6 bases from V and 10 bases from J; bases unmatched to any gene: 6. The CDR3 totals 13 residues. DNA of the CDR3: TGTGCCAGCAGTTCGACAGGGACCTCACCCCTCCACTTT. Its protein is CASSSTGTSPLHF.

In its sample, this clone was seen a few times. The V and J genes are TRBV7-8 and TRBJ1-1; unclear D gene. Germline V lookup: CDR1 SGHVS, CDR2 FQNEAQ. The CDR3 loop spans 14 amino acids. Trimming took off 5 bases at V and 5 bases at J, with 15 bases between the two ends. Here the CDR3 DNA reads TGTGCCAGCAGCACGACCCTCTCGGGGACTGAAGCTTTCTTT. Protein: CASSTTLSGTEAFF. Based on the CDR3 plus reference TRBV7-8 and TRBJ1-1, the full variable domain is GAGVSQSPRYKVAKRGQDVALRCDPISGHVSLFWYQQALGQGPEFLTYFQNEAQLDKSGLPSDRFFAERPEGSVSTLKIQRTQQEDSAVYLCASSTTLSGTEAFFGQGTRLTVV.

The genes are TRBV6-5 and TRBJ2-1; 8 nucleotides align to TRBD2. V shed 6 bases, J shed 8 bases, and the junction held 6 bases outside the gene matches. This CDR3 is built from 13 residues. Germline CDR1 and CDR2: MNHEY and SVGAGI. The CDR3, as DNA: TGTGCCAGCAGGTCCGGGACTAGAGATGAGCAGTTCTTC. Translation gives CASRSGTRDEQFF.

V usage is TRBV7-8 and J usage is TRBJ2-5, with TRBD2 matching over 7 bases. The J segment lost 5 bases and the V segment lost 7 bases, leaving 13 bases of the junction unmatched. The CDR3 runs to 15 residues. CDR1 and CDR2 from the germline V gene are SGHVS and FQNEAQ. The CDR3 loop reads CASTPQETSTETQYF. DNA of the CDR3: TGTGCCAGCACCCCCCAAGAGACTAGCACGGAGACCCAGTACTTC.

The chain is built from TRBV5-1 and TRBJ1-6; 8 bases map to TRBD1. The junction had 14 bases not matched to a gene; V was cut back by 3 bases and J by 9 bases. The V gene's germline CDR1 is SGHRS and CDR2 YFSETQ. The CDR3 sequence is 17 residues long. As DNA, the CDR3 is TGCGCCAGCAGCTCCCGCACCCCAGGACAGGGAGGTTCACCCCTCCACTTT. This sequence encodes CASSSRTPGQGGSPLHF.

This clone was seen at least ten times. V usage is TRBV7-2 and J usage is TRBJ1-5, with TRBD1 identical over 8 bases. The V gene end was trimmed by 5 bases and the J gene end by 1 base; junction bases not matched to a gene: 4. The length of the CDR3 is 15 residues. Germline CDR1 SGHTA, CDR2 FQGNSA. CDR3 protein: CASSPGGSSNQPQHF. The CDR3 nucleotides read TGTGCCAGCAGCCCAGGGGGCTCAAGCAATCAGCCCCAGCATTTT. Drawing the rest from reference TRBV7-2 and TRBJ1-5, the complete variable domain is GAGVSQSPSNKVTEKGKDVELRCDPISGHTALYWYRQSLGQGLEFLIYFQGNSAPDKSGLPSDRFSAERTGGSVSTLTIQRTQQEDSAVYLCASSPGGSSNQPQHFGDGTRLSIL.

V and J are TRBV28 and TRBJ1-5; 9 nucleotides match TRBD1. The CDR3 loop spans 17 amino acids. Losses at the gene ends were 8 bases for V and 3 bases for J; bases not matched to a gene: 14. In germline, CDR1 is MDHEN, CDR2 SYDVKM. CDR3: CASPPSGQGPSNQPQHF. The CDR3 DNA sequence: TGTGCCAGCCCCCCTTCGGGACAGGGCCCATCCAATCAGCCCCAGCATTTT.

This chain joins TRBV5-1 and TRBJ2-3; 13 bases align to TRBD2. J gave up 5 bases and V 2 bases, and 5 bases lay outside the gene matches. The CDR3 is 16 residues long. CDR1 and CDR2 from the germline V gene are SGHRS and YFSETQ. In DNA, the CDR3 is TGCGCCAGCAGCTTCGGACTAGCGGGGGAGATAGATACGCAGTATTTT. This encodes CASSFGLAGEIDTQYF.

This clone has a handful of counts. The V and J genes are TRBV5-1 and TRBJ2-7; 9 nucleotides align to TRBD1. Germline values: CDR1 SGHRS, CDR2 YFSETQ. This CDR3 spans 16 amino acids. The V and J ends lost 5 bases and 0 bases, in that order; junction bases with no gene match: 9. CDR3: CASSRDGQGSSYEQYF. CDR3 DNA: TGCGCCAGCAGTCGGGATGGACAGGGGAGCTCCTACGAGCAGTACTTC.

The chain employs TRBV13 and TRBJ1-3; D is ambiguous. Germline CDR1 reads PRHDT; CDR2 reads FYEKMQ (reference sequence). CDR3 length equals 13 residues. V lost 1 base to trimming and J lost 2 bases, with 3 bases between them. The CDR3 DNA is TGTGCCAGCAGCTTAGTAGCTGGAAACACCATATATTTT. Translated: CASSLVAGNTIYF. Full variable domain (missing parts from reference TRBV13 and TRBJ1-3): AAGVIQSPRHLIKEKRETATLKCYPIPRHDTVYWYQQGPGQDPQFLISFYEKMQSDKGSIPDRFSAQQFSDYHSELNMSSLELGDSALYFCASSLVAGNTIYFGEGSWLTVV.

This clone has only a few counts. CDR3 bases: TGTGCCAGTAGTATTAGGGGACAGGGAGGGACAGATACGCAGTATTTT. It yields the protein CASSIRGQGGTDTQYF. V usage is TRBV19 and J usage is TRBJ2-3; 9 bases agree with TRBD1. The germline CDR1 and CDR2 sequences are LNHDA and SQIVND (reference sequence). The V gene end was trimmed by 3 bases and the J gene end by 3 bases; junction bases not matched to a gene: 7. This CDR3 is 16 amino acids long. Full variable domain (outside the CDR3, taken from reference TRBV19 and TRBJ2-3): DGGITQSPKYLFRKEGQNVTLSCEQNLNHDAMYWYRQDPGQGLRLIYYSQIVNDFQKGDIAEGYSVSREKKESFPLTVTSAQKNPTAFYLCASSIRGQGGTDTQYFGPGTRLTVL.

In this sample, this clone turned up a few times. The V gene is TRBV5-6, the J gene TRBJ2-7, with D possibly matching TRBD1 (6 bases). The V and J ends lost 0 bases and 2 bases respectively, with 15 bases between them. This CDR3 is 16 amino acids long. The germline V gene has CDR1 SGHDT and CDR2 YYEEEE. CDR3 region: CASSLGTGTTPYEQYF. In DNA, the CDR3 is TGTGCCAGCAGCTTGGGCACCGGGACAACCCCCTACGAGCAGTACTTC.

This sequence joins TRBV6-1 and TRBJ1-2; tentatively, D is TRBD1 (5 bases). V lost 2 bases, J lost 6 bases, and 10 bases lay in between. Germline V CDR1 and CDR2: MNHNS, SASEGT. The CDR3 has 13 amino acids. CDR3 in DNA: TGTGCCAGCAGTGAATCAGGGTCGGATGGCTACACCTTC. Translated, it gives CASSESGSDGYTF.

The chain couples TRBV4-1 to TRBJ2-5; 7 bases are shared with TRBD1. Germline CDR1 MGHRA, CDR2 YSYEKL. V lost 4 bases and J lost 2; bases outside the gene matches: 4. The CDR3 has 14 residues. CDR3 in DNA: TGCGCCAGCAGCCCCGGCAGGGGGCAAGAGACCCAGTACTTC. It specifies CASSPGRGQETQYF.